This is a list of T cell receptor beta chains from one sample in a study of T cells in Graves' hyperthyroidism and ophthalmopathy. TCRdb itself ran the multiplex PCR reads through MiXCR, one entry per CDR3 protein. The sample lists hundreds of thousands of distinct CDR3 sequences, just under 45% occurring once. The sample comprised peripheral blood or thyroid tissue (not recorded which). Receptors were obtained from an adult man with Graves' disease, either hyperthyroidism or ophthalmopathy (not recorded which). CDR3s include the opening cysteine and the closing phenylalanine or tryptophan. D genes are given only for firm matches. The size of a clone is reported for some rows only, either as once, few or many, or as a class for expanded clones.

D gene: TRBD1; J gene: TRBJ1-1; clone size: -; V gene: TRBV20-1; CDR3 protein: CSARTGTDSVEAFF; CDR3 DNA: TGCAGTGCAAGGACAGGGACAGATTCAGTTGAAGCTTTCTTT
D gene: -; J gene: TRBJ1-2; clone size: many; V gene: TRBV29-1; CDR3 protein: CSVRRDGYTF; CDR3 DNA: TGCAGCGTTCGGCGAGATGGCTACACCTTC
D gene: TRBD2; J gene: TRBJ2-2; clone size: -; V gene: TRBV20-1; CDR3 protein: CSAGLAGGSANTGELFF; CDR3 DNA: TGCAGTGCTGGACTAGCGGGAGGTTCCGCGAACACCGGGGAGCTGTTTTTT
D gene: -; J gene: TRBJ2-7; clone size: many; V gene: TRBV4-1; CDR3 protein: CASSPPFAYEQYF; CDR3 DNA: TGCGCCAGCAGCCCACCTTTCGCCTACGAGCAGTACTTC
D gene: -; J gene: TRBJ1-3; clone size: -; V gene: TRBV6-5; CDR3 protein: CASSPRQIGNTIYF; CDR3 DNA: TGTGCCAGCAGTCCCCGACAGATCGGAAACACCATATATTTT
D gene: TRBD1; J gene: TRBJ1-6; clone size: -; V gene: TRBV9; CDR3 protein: CASSPIPGQGINSPLHF; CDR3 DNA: TGTGCCAGCAGCCCAATCCCGGGACAGGGTATCAATTCACCCCTCCACTTT
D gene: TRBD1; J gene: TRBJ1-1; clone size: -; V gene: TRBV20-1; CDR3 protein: CSARGDRGSIMNTEAFF; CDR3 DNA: TGCAGTGCTAGGGGGGACAGGGGGTCCATCATGAACACTGAAGCTTTCTTT
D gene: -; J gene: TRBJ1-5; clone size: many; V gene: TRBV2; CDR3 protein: CASSEERGSNQPQHF; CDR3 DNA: TGTGCCAGCAGTGAAGAAAGGGGAAGCAATCAGCCCCAGCATTTT
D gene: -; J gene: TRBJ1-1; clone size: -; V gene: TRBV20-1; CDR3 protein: CSARAGSGLNTEAFF; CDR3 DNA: TGCAGTGCTAGAGCCGGCTCAGGCCTGAACACTGAAGCTTTCTTT
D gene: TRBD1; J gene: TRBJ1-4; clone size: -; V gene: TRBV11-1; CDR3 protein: CASSGQGRVEKLFF; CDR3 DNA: TGTGCCAGCAGCGGACAGGGGAGGGTCGAAAAACTGTTTTTT
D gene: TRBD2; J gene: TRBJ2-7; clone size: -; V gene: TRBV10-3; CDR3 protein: CATGGQADEQYF; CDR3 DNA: TGTGCCACGGGGGGGCAGGCCGACGAGCAGTACTTC
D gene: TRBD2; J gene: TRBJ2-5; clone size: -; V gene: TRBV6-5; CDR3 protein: CASSYQGGRPPRGETQYF; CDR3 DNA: TGTGCCAGCAGTTACCAGGGCGGGAGGCCACCTAGGGGAGAGACCCAGTACTTC
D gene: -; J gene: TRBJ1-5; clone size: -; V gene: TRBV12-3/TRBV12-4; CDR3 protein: CASSLRGMEPQHF; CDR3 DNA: TGTGCCAGCAGTTTAAGGGGAATGGAGCCCCAGCATTTT
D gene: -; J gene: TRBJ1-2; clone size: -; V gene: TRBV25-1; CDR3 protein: CAWSELGYGYTF; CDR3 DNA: TGTGCCTGGAGTGAGTTGGGATATGGCTACACCTTC